These 2 T cell receptor beta chains came from one sample sequenced in a study of CD8+CD57+ T cells in acquired aplastic anemia. Genomic DNA, serving as template, underwent TCR beta VDJ and CDR3 profiling. TCRdb reprocessed the reads via MiXCR and lists one record per CDR3 protein. Here the sample spans more than 150,000 distinct CDR3 sequences, less than 65% being singletons. The sample was sorted CD4+, CD8+, or CD8+CD57+ T cells (not recorded which) from PBMCs. The source of these receptors is a human donor with severe aplastic anemia or a healthy control (not recorded which).

The V call is TRBV20-1, the J call TRBJ2-1; D call uncertain. Trimming removed 0 bases at V and 5 bases at J, with 8 bases between. This CDR3 has 13 amino acids. Germline assignment: CDR1 DFQATT and CDR2 SNEGSKA (reference sequence). CDR3 residues: CSARDDGHNEQFF. CDR3 DNA: TGCAGTGCTAGAGATGACGGGCACAATGAGCAGTTCTTC.

The V call is TRBV2, the J call TRBJ1-2; D remains unclear. This CDR3 is 13 amino acids long. V was trimmed by 7 bases and J by 1 base, leaving 10 bases between them. The germline V gene encodes CDR1 SNHLY and CDR2 FYNNEI. The CDR3 reads CASISRINYGYTF. CDR3 coding DNA: TGTGCCAGCATCTCTCGGATTAACTATGGCTACACCTTC.